The entry below gives a single T cell receptor (beta chain) sequence along with its context. Its antigen is not identified. TCRdb processed the multiplex PCR reads anew with MiXCR; each CDR3 protein has one entry. The table has about 35,000 distinct CDR3 sequences, about 36% seen once. The data were taken from a study of breast tumors, draining lymph nodes, adjacent tissues. The germline V gene has CDR1 SGDLS and CDR2 YYNGEE. CDR3 length equals 12 residues. With 3 bases removed from V and 1 base from J, the gap between germline ends came to 4 bases. Study results and caveats: Tumor T cell lymph node origin was a supported hypothesis, not proven.

This sequence was found in a female donor with breast cancer. Some clones in this sample may be carry-over from other donors' samples. Sequencing was done on a sample of breast tumor tissue. This chain connects TRBV9 to TRBJ1-1; D ambiguous. The CDR3 sequence is CASSGANTEAFF. The CDR3 DNA sequence: TGTGCCAGCAGCGGGGCGAACACTGAAGCTTTCTTT. Looking up the rest from reference TRBV9 and TRBJ1-1 gives the full variable domain: DSGVTQTPKHLITATGQRVTLRCSPRSGDLSVYWYQQSLDQGLQFLIQYYNGEERAKGNILERFSAQQFPDLHSELNLSSLELGDSALYFCASSGANTEAFFGQGTRLTVV.